The 28 T cell receptor beta chains listed next were all sequenced from one sample in a study of radiation and T cells in renal cell carcinoma. This sample's time point: blood 2 weeks post-SBRT. Treatment given: 15 Gy SBRT to primary tumor, nephrectomy 4 weeks later. Assay: immunoSEQ multiplex PCR; the TCRdb copy retains only in-frame clones and omits some. This sample carries about 150,000 clones, approximately 88% of them seen once, and the ten largest clones take under 15%. The specimen was blood, collected from a patient whose treatment included radiotherapy and nephrectomy. These receptor sequences come from a woman between 45 and 60 years old with renal cell carcinoma.

This clone was recorded a few times. This chain connects TRBV6-1 to TRBJ1-6, with TRBD1 matching 7 bases. Per germline, CDR1 MNHNS and CDR2 SASEGT. With 2 bases clipped from V and 9 bases from J, the junction kept 7 bases outside the gene matches. The CDR3 has 15 amino acids. CDR3 loop: CASSEKARGGSPLHF. The CDR3 region has the DNA TGTGCCAGCAGTGAAAAAGCCAGGGGGGGTTCACCCCTCCACTTT.

V usage is TRBV4-3 and J usage is TRBJ2-5; D not certain. CDR3 length: 15 amino acids. Per germline, CDR1 LGHNA and CDR2 YSLEER. Trimming stripped 1 base from V and 2 bases from J, with 11 bases between. The CDR3 here is CASSQGDDHQETQYF. The CDR3 DNA sequence: TGCGCCAGCAGCCAAGGAGACGACCATCAAGAGACCCAGTACTTC.

J is TRBJ1-2 and V is TRBV2, with 10 bases matching TRBD1. The CDR3 is 14 residues long. V dropped 7 bases and J dropped 3; count of bases not matched to a gene: 5. Germline-derived CDR1 and CDR2 are SNHLY and FYNNEI. In nucleotides, the CDR3 is TGTGCCAGCAATCGTGGACAGGGGGACTATGGCTACACCTTC. Amino acid sequence: CASNRGQGDYGYTF.

The rearrangement joins TRBV30 to TRBJ2-5, with 9 positions matching TRBD2. Trimming removed 0 bases from V and 6 bases from J; junction bases left unmatched: 5. The CDR3 is made up of 14 amino acids. The germline V gene has CDR1 GTSNPN and CDR2 SVGIG (reference sequence). CDR3 sequence: CAWSVSGGIQTQYF. The CDR3 DNA is TGTGCCTGGAGTGTCAGCGGGGGGATACAGACCCAGTACTTC.

The chain carries TRBV5-1 and TRBJ1-3; D is unclear. The V gene lost 4 bases and the J gene lost 5 bases, with 10 bases spanning the gap. This CDR3 has 13 residues. CDR1 SGHRS and CDR2 YFSETQ come from the germline V gene. CDR3 protein: CASSEDGRNTIYF. Written as DNA, the CDR3 is TGCGCCAGCAGCGAGGACGGGAGAAACACCATATATTTT.

The rearrangement uses TRBV6-5 and TRBJ2-5; tentatively, D is TRBD1 or TRBD2 (5 bases each). The germline gives CDR1 MNHEY, CDR2 SVGAGI. CDR3 length: 14 residues. V dropped 6 bases and J dropped 0 bases, with 11 bases sitting between them. For the CDR3, the DNA is TGTGCCAGCAGCAGGGACCTGTACCAAGAGACCCAGTACTTC. Translated: CASSRDLYQETQYF.

The J gene is TRBJ1-2, the V gene TRBV7-9; TRBD1 might be the D (6 bases). Between the trimmed V and J ends, which lost 2 bases and 2 bases, there was a span of 24 bases. The CDR3 spans 19 residues. Germline V gene sequence: CDR1 SEHNR, CDR2 FQNEAQ (reference sequence). CDR3 region: CASSLKKSTPGHPNYGYTF. Here the CDR3 DNA reads TGTGCCAGCAGCTTAAAAAAATCGACTCCGGGACACCCCAACTATGGCTACACCTTC.

V is TRBV6-5 and J is TRBJ2-3; 11 bases match TRBD2. CDR3 length: 14 amino acids. Germline trimming cut 10 bases from V and 5 bases from J; bases unmatched to any gene: 8. Per the germline V gene, CDR1 is MNHEY and CDR2 is SVGAGI. The CDR3 DNA reads TGTGCCATCAGGAAGACTAGCGGGGAAGATACGCAGTATTTT. Its protein product is CAIRKTSGEDTQYF.

V and J are TRBV2 and TRBJ2-1, with 8 bases matching TRBD2. The CDR3 runs to 17 residues. J lost 4 bases, V lost 1 base, and 9 bases had no gene match. Germline V gives CDR1 SNHLY, CDR2 FYNNEI. The CDR3 DNA reads as TGTGCCAGCAGTGAAGTTGAAGGGACTAGATTTTACAATGAGCAGTTCTTC. Translation gives CASSEVEGTRFYNEQFF. The full variable domain, completed using reference TRBV2 and TRBJ2-1, is EPEVTQTPSHQVTQMGQEVILRCVPISNHLYFYWYRQILGQKVEFLVSFYNNEISEKSEIFDDQFSVERPDGSNFTLKIRSTKLEDSAMYFCASSEVEGTRFYNEQFFGPGTRLTVL.

The J gene is TRBJ2-1, the V gene TRBV6-6, with D perhaps matching TRBD1 or TRBD2 (5 bases each). There are 14 residues in the CDR3. Trimming stripped 6 bases from V and 4 bases from J, with 13 bases between. Per germline, CDR1 MNHNY and CDR2 SVGAGI (reference sequence). In DNA, the CDR3 is TGTGCCAGCAGCCGGCCCGGGACGTACAATGAGCAGTTCTTC. The encoded protein is CASSRPGTYNEQFF.

The gene calls are TRBV27 and TRBJ2-3; the D gene is possibly TRBD1 (6 bases). V was pared by 4 bases and J by 12 bases, with 17 bases between. The CDR3 consists of 13 residues. The V gene's germline CDR1 is MNHEY and CDR2 SMNVEV (reference sequence). The CDR3 DNA reads as TGTGCCAGCAGTTCCCTGACAGGCCTCTCTCAGTATTTT. Its protein is CASSSLTGLSQYF.

In its sample, this clone was seen once. This sequence joins TRBV6-5 and TRBJ1-1; D perhaps matches TRBD1 (6 bases). The CDR3 contains 14 residues. V lost 7 bases, J lost 3 bases, and 15 bases lay in between. Germline-derived CDR1 and CDR2 are MNHEY and SVGAGI. This CDR3 reads CASKSGRGYTEAFF. The CDR3 nucleotides are TGTGCCAGCAAGTCGGGCAGGGGATACACTGAAGCTTTCTTT.

Of note for this clone: The same CDR3 arises from other DNA sequences in this sample as well. The V and J genes are TRBV5-6 and TRBJ2-4; 9 bases agree with TRBD1. The CDR3 is 15 amino acids. Trimming at V came to 2 bases and at J to 1 base, leaving 1 base not matched to a gene. The germline CDR1 and CDR2 sequences are SGHDT and YYEEEE. CDR3 residues: CASSFGTGAKNIQYF. In nucleotides, the CDR3 is TGTGCCAGCAGCTTCGGGACAGGGGCCAAAAACATTCAGTACTTC. Filled out from reference TRBV5-6 and TRBJ2-4, the complete variable domain reads DAGVTQSPTHLIKTRGQQVTLRCSPKSGHDTVSWYQQALGQGPQFIFQYYEEEERQRGNFPDRFSGHQFPNYSSELNVNALLLGDSALYLCASSFGTGAKNIQYFGAGTRLSVL.

The chain employs TRBV6-5 and TRBJ2-1; tentatively, D is TRBD2 (7 bases). Germline CDR1 is MNHEY and CDR2 is SVGAGI. V lost 2 bases, J lost 3 bases, and 11 bases lay in between. This CDR3 spans 15 amino acids. CDR3 sequence: CASSYRGAVYNEQFF. The DNA of the CDR3 is TGTGCCAGCAGTTACCGGGGGGCAGTCTACAATGAGCAGTTCTTC.

The CDR3 loop reads CASSLGLDGYTF. The CDR3 DNA sequence: TGTGCCAGCAGCCTCGGGCTCGATGGCTACACCTTC. The chain employs TRBV5-4 and TRBJ1-2; D not resolved. This CDR3 is 12 amino acids long. The V and J ends lost 4 bases and 6 bases respectively, with 10 bases between them. CDR1 is SGHNT, CDR2 YYREEE, per germline (reference sequence).

In DNA form, the CDR3 reads TGTGCCAGCAAGCGGGACGGGAGCACAGATACGCAGTATTTT. This translates into CASKRDGSTDTQYF. The chain employs TRBV6-1 and TRBJ2-3; the match to TRBD2 covers 7 bases. V shed 7 bases, J shed 0 bases, and the junction held 4 bases outside the gene matches. The CDR3 contains 14 residues. Germline CDR1 MNHNS, CDR2 SASEGT.

V usage is TRBV7-2 and J usage is TRBJ1-5; TRBD1 matches at 8 bases. This CDR3 has 16 amino acids. Per the germline V gene, CDR1 is SGHTA and CDR2 is FQGNSA. J lost 1 base, V lost 5 bases, and 7 bases had no gene match. CDR3 in DNA: TGTGCCAGCAGCCAGGCCCACAGGGGGAGCAATCAGCCCCAGCATTTT. Encoded protein: CASSQAHRGSNQPQHF.

The chain couples TRBV4-3 to TRBJ1-2; no clear D gene. The ends were cut back, 1 base at V and 7 bases at J, with 19 bases in the middle. Germline assignment: CDR1 LGHNA and CDR2 YSLEER. The CDR3 is 16 amino acids. The CDR3 coding sequence is TGCGCCAGCAGCCAAGCTTTGGCTCTGGACCCGGTTGGCTACACCTTC. Translation gives CASSQALALDPVGYTF.

This chain connects TRBV5-6 to TRBJ2-5; maybe TRBD1 (6 bases). Germline CDR1 reads SGHDT; CDR2 reads YYEEEE. Trimming took off 2 bases at V and 0 bases at J, with 20 bases between the two ends. The CDR3 runs to 18 residues. CDR3 residues: CASSLMGRGSLHQETQYF. CDR3 DNA sequence: TGTGCCAGCAGCTTAATGGGCAGGGGAAGTCTCCACCAAGAGACCCAGTACTTC.

This clone was observed a few times. This sequence joins TRBV6-5 and TRBJ1-6, with 7 bases lining up with TRBD1. Per germline, CDR1 MNHEY and CDR2 SVGAGI. The CDR3 length is 14 residues. V lost 6 bases to trimming and J lost 6 bases; unmatched junction nucleotides: 5. In DNA form, the CDR3 reads TGTGCCAGCAGCCGGACAGGAGGTAATTCACCCCTCCACTTT. It specifies CASSRTGGNSPLHF.

The V call is TRBV12-5, the J call TRBJ1-5, with a possible D match to TRBD1 (6 bases). V lost 0 bases to trimming and J lost 6 bases, with 12 bases between them. CDR1 LGHNT and CDR2 FRNRAP come from the germline V gene. The CDR3 covers 15 residues. The CDR3 loop is CASGLVTGLGQPQHF. CDR3 sequence (DNA): TGTGCTAGTGGTTTGGTTACAGGGCTGGGTCAGCCCCAGCATTTT.

Regarding this clone: The sample contains more than one DNA sequence encoding this CDR3. The gene calls are TRBV6-1 and TRBJ2-3, with D possibly being TRBD2 (6 bases). This CDR3 is built from 16 residues. V lost 3 bases to trimming and J lost 0 bases, with 13 bases between them. Germline CDR1 MNHNS, CDR2 SASEGT. The CDR3 sequence is CASSDRSRGSTDTQYF. Written as DNA, the CDR3 is TGTGCCAGCAGTGACAGATCTCGGGGGAGCACAGATACGCAGTATTTT.

The rearrangement links TRBV5-8 to TRBJ1-2; the D is unclear. Germline V gene sequence: CDR1 SGHTS, CDR2 YDEGEE. The germline V and J ends were trimmed by 0 bases and 4 bases, with 7 bases remaining between them. This CDR3 has 13 amino acids. CDR3 sequence: CASSLDSIYGYTF. CDR3 bases: TGTGCCAGCAGCTTGGATTCTATCTATGGCTACACCTTC.

The chain combines TRBV6-1 with TRBJ1-3, with TRBD1 as a possible D gene (5 bases). The V end lost 7 bases, the J end lost 3 bases, and 16 bases lay between the germline ends. This CDR3 has 15 residues. Germline-derived CDR1 and CDR2 are MNHNS and SASEGT. The CDR3 sequence: CASKSQSGVGNTIYF. DNA of the CDR3: TGTGCCAGCAAAAGCCAATCGGGGGTTGGAAACACCATATATTTT.

This clone appeared a few times. The J gene is TRBJ1-2, the V gene TRBV2, with unresolved D. Germline assignment: CDR1 SNHLY and CDR2 FYNNEI. V dropped 3 bases and J dropped 3 bases, with 5 bases sitting between them. This CDR3 region has 12 residues. The CDR3 spells CASSDGYYGYTF. The CDR3 nucleotides are TGTGCCAGCAGTGATGGGTACTATGGCTACACCTTC.

The chain couples TRBV6-4 to TRBJ2-2, with 9 bases fitting TRBD1. Germline values: CDR1 MRHNA, CDR2 SNTAGT. CDR3 length: 14 amino acids. V lost 9 bases, J lost 4 bases, and 6 bases stayed unmatched. The CDR3 region is CARPGQGCTGELFF. Written as DNA, the CDR3 is TGTGCCAGACCGGGACAGGGTTGCACCGGGGAGCTGTTTTTT.

V gene TRBV9 combines with J gene TRBJ1-2, with 11 bases identical to TRBD1. CDR1 and CDR2 from the germline V gene are SGDLS and YYNGEE. This CDR3 has 15 residues. The V segment lost 4 bases and the J segment 4 bases; nucleotides outside the gene matches: 6. The CDR3 here is CASSHFGTGGYGYTF. The DNA for the CDR3 is TGTGCCAGCAGCCACTTCGGGACAGGGGGCTATGGCTACACCTTC.

This sequence joins TRBV28 and TRBJ2-5; D could derive from TRBD1 or TRBD2 (5 bases each). CDR1 MDHEN and CDR2 SYDVKM come from the germline V gene. The CDR3 length is 15 residues. V was pared by 1 base and J by 4 bases, with 13 bases between. The CDR3 spells CASSLFWDRGETQYF. Written as DNA, the CDR3 is TGTGCCAGCAGTTTATTTTGGGACCGGGGAGAGACCCAGTACTTC.